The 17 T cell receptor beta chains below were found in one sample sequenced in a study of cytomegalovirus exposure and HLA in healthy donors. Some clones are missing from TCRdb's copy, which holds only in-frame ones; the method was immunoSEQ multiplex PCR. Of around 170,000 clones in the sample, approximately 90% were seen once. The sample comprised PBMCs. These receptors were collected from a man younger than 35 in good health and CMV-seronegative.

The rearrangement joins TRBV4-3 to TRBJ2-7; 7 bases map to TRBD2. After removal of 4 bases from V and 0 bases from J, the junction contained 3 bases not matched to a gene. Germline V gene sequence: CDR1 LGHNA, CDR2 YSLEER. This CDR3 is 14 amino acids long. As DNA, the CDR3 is TGCGCCAGCAGCCCTAGCGGAGGCTCCTACGAGCAGTACTTC. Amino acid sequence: CASSPSGGSYEQYF.

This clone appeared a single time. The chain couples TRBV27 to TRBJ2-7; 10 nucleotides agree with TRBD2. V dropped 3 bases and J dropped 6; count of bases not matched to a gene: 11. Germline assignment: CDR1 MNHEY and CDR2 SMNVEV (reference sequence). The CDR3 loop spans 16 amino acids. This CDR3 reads CASSFFLAGGASEQYF. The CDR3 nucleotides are TGTGCCAGCAGTTTTTTCTTAGCGGGAGGAGCGTCCGAGCAGTACTTC.

CDR3 sequence: CASSLDYQPQHF. The DNA of the CDR3 is TGTGCCAGCAGCTTAGACTATCAGCCCCAGCATTTT. The chain is built from TRBV7-9 and TRBJ1-5; D remains unclear. Per the germline V gene, CDR1 is SEHNR and CDR2 is FQNEAQ (reference sequence). The germline V and J ends were trimmed by 1 base and 5 bases, with 3 bases remaining between them. There are 12 residues in the CDR3.

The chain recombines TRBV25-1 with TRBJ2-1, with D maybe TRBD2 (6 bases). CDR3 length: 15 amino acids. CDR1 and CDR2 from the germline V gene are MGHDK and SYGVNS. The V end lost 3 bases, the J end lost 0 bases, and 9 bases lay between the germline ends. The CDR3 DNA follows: TGTGCCAGCAGTGAGTTCGGGAGCTCCTACAATGAGCAGTTCTTC. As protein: CASSEFGSSYNEQFF. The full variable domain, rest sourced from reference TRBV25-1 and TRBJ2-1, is EADIYQTPRYLVIGTGKKITLECSQTMGHDKMYWYQQDPGMELHLIHYSYGVNSTEKGDLSSESTVSRIRTEHFPLTLESARPSHTSQYLCASSEFGSSYNEQFFGPGTRLTVL.

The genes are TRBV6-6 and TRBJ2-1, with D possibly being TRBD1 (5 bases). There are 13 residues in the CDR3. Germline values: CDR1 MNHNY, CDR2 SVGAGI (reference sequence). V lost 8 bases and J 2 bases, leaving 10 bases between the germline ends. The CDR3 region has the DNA TGTGCCAGCGGGGCCTCTACCTACAATGAGCAGTTCTTC. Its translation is CASGASTYNEQFF.

The CDR3 region is CASRFNRVGQETQYF. CDR3 DNA sequence: TGTGCCAGCAGATTCAACAGGGTGGGGCAAGAGACCCAGTACTTC. V and J are TRBV7-8 and TRBJ2-5, with D maybe TRBD1 (6 bases). V shed 6 bases and J shed 2 bases, with 16 bases lying between them. CDR1 is SGHVS and CDR2 is FQNEAQ in the germline V gene. This CDR3 region has 15 residues.

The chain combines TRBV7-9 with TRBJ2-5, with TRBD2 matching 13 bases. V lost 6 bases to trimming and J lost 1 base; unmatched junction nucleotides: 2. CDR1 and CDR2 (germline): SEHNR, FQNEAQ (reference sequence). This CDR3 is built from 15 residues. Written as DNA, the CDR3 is TGTGCCAGCAGTCGACTAGCGGGGGGCCAAGAGACCCAGTACTTC. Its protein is CASSRLAGGQETQYF.

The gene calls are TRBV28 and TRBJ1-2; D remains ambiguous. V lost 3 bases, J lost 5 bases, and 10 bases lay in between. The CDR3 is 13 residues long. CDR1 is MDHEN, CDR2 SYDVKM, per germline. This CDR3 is CASSFTDRYGYTF. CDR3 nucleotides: TGTGCCAGCAGTTTTACAGACCGATATGGCTACACCTTC.

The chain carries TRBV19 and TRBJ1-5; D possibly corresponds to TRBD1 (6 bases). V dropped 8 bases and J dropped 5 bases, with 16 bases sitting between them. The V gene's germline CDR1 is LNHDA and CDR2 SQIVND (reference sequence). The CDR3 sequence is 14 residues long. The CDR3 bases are TGTGCCAGTGGCTTCGCCAGGGGAGATCAGCCCCAGCATTTT. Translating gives CASGFARGDQPQHF.

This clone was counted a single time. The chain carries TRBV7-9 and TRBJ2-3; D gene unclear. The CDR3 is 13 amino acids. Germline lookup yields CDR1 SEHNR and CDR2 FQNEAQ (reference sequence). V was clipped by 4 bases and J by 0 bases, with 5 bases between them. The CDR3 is CASSSGSTDTQYF. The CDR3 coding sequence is TGTGCCAGCAGCTCAGGCAGCACAGATACGCAGTATTTT.

CDR3 amino acids: CASSQGQGPLHF. CDR3 nucleotides: TGCGCCAGCAGCCAAGGACAGGGGCCCCTCCACTTT. The genes are TRBV4-1 and TRBJ1-6, with TRBD1 matching 8 bases. This CDR3 comprises 12 residues. V trimming: 1 base; J trimming: 13 bases; junction bases outside the gene matches: 0. Germline CDR1 is MGHRA and CDR2 is YSYEKL.

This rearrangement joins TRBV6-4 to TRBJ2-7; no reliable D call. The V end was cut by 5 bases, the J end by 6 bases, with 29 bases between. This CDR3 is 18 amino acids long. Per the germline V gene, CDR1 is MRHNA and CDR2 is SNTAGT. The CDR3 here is CASSSRPEDQKCGGEQYF. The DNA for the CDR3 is TGTGCCAGCAGTTCCCGACCAGAAGATCAGAAGTGCGGTGGCGAGCAGTACTTC.

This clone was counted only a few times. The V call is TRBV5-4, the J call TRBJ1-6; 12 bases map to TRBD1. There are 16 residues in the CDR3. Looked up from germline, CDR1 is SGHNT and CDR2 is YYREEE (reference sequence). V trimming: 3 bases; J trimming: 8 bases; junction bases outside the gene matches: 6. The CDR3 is CASSSGTGGIDSPLHF. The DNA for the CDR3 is TGTGCCAGCAGCTCAGGGACAGGGGGCATAGATTCACCCCTCCACTTT.

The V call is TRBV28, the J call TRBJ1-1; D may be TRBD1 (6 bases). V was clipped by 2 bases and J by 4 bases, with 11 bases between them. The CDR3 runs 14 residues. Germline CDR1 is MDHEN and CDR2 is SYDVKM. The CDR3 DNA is TGTGCCAGCAGTTTAGGGACACGGGGCACTGAAGCTTTCTTT. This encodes CASSLGTRGTEAFF.

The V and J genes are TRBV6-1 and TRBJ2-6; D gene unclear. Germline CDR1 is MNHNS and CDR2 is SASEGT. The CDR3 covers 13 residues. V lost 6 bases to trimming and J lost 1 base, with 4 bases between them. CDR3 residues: CASSGSGANVLTF. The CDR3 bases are TGTGCCAGCAGCGGTTCTGGGGCCAACGTCCTGACTTTC.

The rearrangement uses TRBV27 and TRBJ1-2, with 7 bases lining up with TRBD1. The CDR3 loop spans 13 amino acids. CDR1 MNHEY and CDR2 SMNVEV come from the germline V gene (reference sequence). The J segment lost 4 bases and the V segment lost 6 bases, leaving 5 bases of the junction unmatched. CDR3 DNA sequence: TGTGCCAGCAGCCCGACAGGGACCTATGGCTACACCTTC. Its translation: CASSPTGTYGYTF.

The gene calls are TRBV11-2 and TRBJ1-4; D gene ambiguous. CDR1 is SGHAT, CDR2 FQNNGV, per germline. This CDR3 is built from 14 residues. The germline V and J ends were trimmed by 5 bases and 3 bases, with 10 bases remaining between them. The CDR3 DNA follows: TGTGCCAGCAGCCGTAGGAGTGCTAATGAAAAACTGTTTTTT. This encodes CASSRRSANEKLFF. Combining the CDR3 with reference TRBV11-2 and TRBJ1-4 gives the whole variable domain EAGVAQSPRYKIIEKRQSVAFWCNPISGHATLYWYQQILGQGPKLLIQFQNNGVVDDSQLPKDRFSAERLKGVDSTLKIQPAKLEDSAVYLCASSRRSANEKLFFGSGTQLSVL.